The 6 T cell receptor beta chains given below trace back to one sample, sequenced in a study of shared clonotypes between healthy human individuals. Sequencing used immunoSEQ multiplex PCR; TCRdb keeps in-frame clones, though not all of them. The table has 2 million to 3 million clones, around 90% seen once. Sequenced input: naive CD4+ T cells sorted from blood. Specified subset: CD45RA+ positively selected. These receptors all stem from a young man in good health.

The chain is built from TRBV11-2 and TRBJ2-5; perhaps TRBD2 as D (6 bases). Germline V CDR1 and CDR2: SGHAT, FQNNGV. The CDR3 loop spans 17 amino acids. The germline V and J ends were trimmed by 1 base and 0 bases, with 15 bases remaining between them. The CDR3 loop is CASSLGIVLANQETQYF. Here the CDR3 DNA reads TGTGCCAGCAGCTTAGGAATAGTACTAGCAAACCAAGAGACCCAGTACTTC.

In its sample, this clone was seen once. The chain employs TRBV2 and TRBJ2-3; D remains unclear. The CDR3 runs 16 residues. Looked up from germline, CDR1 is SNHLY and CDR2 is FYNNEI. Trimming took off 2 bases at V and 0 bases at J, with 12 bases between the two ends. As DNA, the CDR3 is TGTGCCAGCAGTGAATGGAAGCTTTCTAGCACAGATACGCAGTATTTT. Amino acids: CASSEWKLSSTDTQYF.

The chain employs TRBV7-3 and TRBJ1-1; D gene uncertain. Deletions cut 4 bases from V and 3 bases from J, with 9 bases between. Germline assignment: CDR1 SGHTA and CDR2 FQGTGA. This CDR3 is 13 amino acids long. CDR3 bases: TGTGCCAGCAGCTATGACGGAGACACTGAAGCTTTCTTT. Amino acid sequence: CASSYDGDTEAFF.

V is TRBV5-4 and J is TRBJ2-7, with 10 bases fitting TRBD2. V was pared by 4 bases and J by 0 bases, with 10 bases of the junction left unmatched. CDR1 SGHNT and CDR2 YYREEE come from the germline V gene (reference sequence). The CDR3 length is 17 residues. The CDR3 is CASSASSGGPSSYEQYF. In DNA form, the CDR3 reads TGTGCCAGCAGCGCGAGTAGCGGGGGGCCAAGCTCCTACGAGCAGTACTTC.

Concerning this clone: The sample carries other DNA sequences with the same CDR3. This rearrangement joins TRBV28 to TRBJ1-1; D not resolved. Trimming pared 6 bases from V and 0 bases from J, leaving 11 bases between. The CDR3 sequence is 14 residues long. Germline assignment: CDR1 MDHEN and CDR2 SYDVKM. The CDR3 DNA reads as TGTGCCAGCAGCCCCGGAGGGCTGAACACTGAAGCTTTCTTT. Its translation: CASSPGGLNTEAFF.

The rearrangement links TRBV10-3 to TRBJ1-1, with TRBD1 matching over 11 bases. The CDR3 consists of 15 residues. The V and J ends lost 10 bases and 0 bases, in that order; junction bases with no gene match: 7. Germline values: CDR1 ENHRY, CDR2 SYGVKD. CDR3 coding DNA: TGTGCCACCCACGGACAGGGGGCAATGAACACTGAAGCTTTCTTT. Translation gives CATHGQGAMNTEAFF.